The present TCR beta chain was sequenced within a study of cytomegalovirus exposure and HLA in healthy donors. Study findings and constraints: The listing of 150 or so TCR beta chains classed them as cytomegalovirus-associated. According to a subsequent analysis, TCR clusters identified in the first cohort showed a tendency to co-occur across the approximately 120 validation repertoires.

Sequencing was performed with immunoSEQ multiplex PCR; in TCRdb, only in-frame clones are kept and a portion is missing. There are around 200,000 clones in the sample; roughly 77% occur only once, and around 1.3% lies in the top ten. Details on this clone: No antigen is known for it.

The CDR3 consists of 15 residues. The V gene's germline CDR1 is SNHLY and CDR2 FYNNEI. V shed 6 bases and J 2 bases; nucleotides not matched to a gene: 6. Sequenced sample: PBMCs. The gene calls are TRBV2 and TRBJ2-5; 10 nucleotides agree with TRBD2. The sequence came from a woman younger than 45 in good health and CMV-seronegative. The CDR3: CASRSLAGVQETQYF. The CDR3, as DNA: TGTGCCAGCAGATCCCTAGCGGGGGTGCAAGAGACCCAGTACTTC.